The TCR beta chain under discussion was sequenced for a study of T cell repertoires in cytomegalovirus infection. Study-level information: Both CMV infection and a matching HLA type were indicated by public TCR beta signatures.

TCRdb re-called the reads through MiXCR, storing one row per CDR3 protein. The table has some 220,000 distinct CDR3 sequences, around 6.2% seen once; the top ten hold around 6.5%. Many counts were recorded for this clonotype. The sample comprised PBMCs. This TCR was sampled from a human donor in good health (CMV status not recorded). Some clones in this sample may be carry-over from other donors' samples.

CDR3 sequence (DNA): TGTGCCAGCAGTCCGGGACAGGGGCCATCCCACACGTTCTTC. This sequence encodes CASSPGQGPSHTFF. The chain links TRBV6-6 to TRBJ2-1; 10 bases fit TRBD1. Germline V lookup: CDR1 MNHNY, CDR2 SVGAGI (reference sequence). The CDR3 is 14 residues long. V gave up 5 bases and J gave up 15 bases; unmatched junction bases: 13.